The 18 T cell receptor beta chains presented below share a single source sample, sequenced in a study of post-analysis software for immune sequencing data. Overall study findings and caveats: When patients were compared with controls, 4 or 5 TRBV segments were more frequent, TRBV5-6, TRBV5-1 and TRBV20-1 among them.

Each TCR beta cDNA library carried unique molecular identifiers. TCRdb analysed the PCR reads with MiXCR anew, one entry per CDR3 protein. Of hundreds of thousands of distinct CDR3 sequences in the sample, around 60% are singletons; the top ten hold about 10%. The antigens of these receptors remain unknown. The sample taken for sequencing was blood. These TCRs come from a girl between 2 and 10 years old with multiple sclerosis.

There are a few counts of this clonotype. The chain carries TRBV24-1 and TRBJ2-5; D uncertain. V lost 3 bases and J 2 bases, leaving 6 bases between the germline ends. The length of the CDR3 is 13 residues. Germline CDR1 and CDR2: KGHDR and SFDVKD. The CDR3 DNA is TGTGCCACCAGTGATCCAGTACAAGAGACCCAGTACTTC. This translates into CATSDPVQETQYF.

This clonotype has only a few counts. The gene calls are TRBV29-1 and TRBJ2-1; possible D gene TRBD2, 6 bases. The CDR3 totals 13 residues. CDR1 SQVTM and CDR2 ANQGSEA come from the germline V gene. V lost 4 bases, J lost 7 bases, and 14 bases lay in between. CDR3 coding DNA: TGCAGCGTTGTTTCGGGGAGGAGGAATGAGCAGTTCTTC. Encoded protein: CSVVSGRRNEQFF.

This chain uses TRBV4-1 with TRBJ1-2; D may be TRBD1 (5 bases). CDR3 size: 15 residues. CDR1 is MGHRA, CDR2 YSYEKL, per germline. The V end was cut by 0 bases, the J end by 7 bases, with 15 bases between. The CDR3, as DNA: TGCGCCAGCAGCCAAGATCAGGGCAGGGCCGCTGGCTACACCTTC. This codes for CASSQDQGRAAGYTF.

This sequence joins TRBV6-1 and TRBJ2-5, with 11 bases identical to TRBD1. Losses at the gene ends were 2 bases for V and 0 bases for J; bases not matched to a gene: 2. Germline V lookup: CDR1 MNHNS, CDR2 SASEGT. This CDR3 has 16 residues. CDR3 in DNA: TGTGCCAGCAGTGAACCGGGACAGGGGGACCAAGAGACCCAGTACTTC. Translating gives CASSEPGQGDQETQYF.

There are a few counts of this clonotype. The rearrangement uses TRBV15 and TRBJ2-1; 10 bases are shared with TRBD2. This CDR3 contains 15 residues. Germline V gene lookup returns CDR1 LNHNV and CDR2 YYDKDF (reference sequence). J lost 6 bases, V lost 5 bases, and 7 bases had no gene match. CDR3 region: CATSDPGLASNEQFF. The CDR3 DNA reads TGTGCCACCAGCGATCCGGGACTAGCGAGCAATGAGCAGTTCTTC.

The chain couples TRBV5-1 to TRBJ2-3; TRBD1 is a possible D gene (6 bases). CDR1 and CDR2 (germline): SGHRS, YFSETQ. V lost 4 bases and J 5 bases, leaving 20 bases between the germline ends. The CDR3 runs to 16 residues. The CDR3 spells CASSPNSGALGDTQYF. CDR3 DNA sequence: TGCGCCAGCAGCCCGAATTCAGGGGCCCTTGGAGATACGCAGTATTTT.

The rearrangement joins TRBV7-2 to TRBJ2-7; D possibly corresponds to TRBD2 (6 bases). V shed 5 bases and J shed 3 bases, with 14 bases lying between them. The V gene's germline CDR1 is SGHTA and CDR2 FQGNSA. CDR3 size: 14 residues. The CDR3 DNA follows: TGTGCCAGCAGCGCCGGGACTGGGTACTACGAGCAGTACTTC. Encoded protein: CASSAGTGYYEQYF.

V gene TRBV4-2 combines with J gene TRBJ2-5; D is unresolved. Germline CDR1 and CDR2: LGHNA and YNFKEQ. V was trimmed by 0 bases and J by 2 bases, leaving 13 bases between them. The CDR3 is 16 residues long. The CDR3 protein is CASSQELGRKQETQYF. The CDR3 DNA follows: TGTGCCAGCAGCCAAGAACTCGGCAGAAAACAAGAGACCCAGTACTTC.

In DNA, the CDR3 is TGTGCCAGCCGTCCCGGGGGGCTCAGCACAGATACGCAGTATTTT. Translation: CASRPGGLSTDTQYF. The V call is TRBV6-4, the J call TRBJ2-3, with D possibly TRBD2 on 7 matching bases. Germline assignment: CDR1 MRHNA and CDR2 SNTAGT. This CDR3 contains 15 residues. Trimming cost V 8 bases and J 0 bases, with 15 bases left between them.

The rearrangement links TRBV11-2 to TRBJ2-2; D is possibly TRBD2 (6 bases). The CDR3 is 14 amino acids. V was cut by 3 bases and J by 3 bases, with 8 bases left in between. Germline V gene sequence: CDR1 SGHAT, CDR2 FQNNGV. Written as DNA, the CDR3 is TGTGCCAGCAGCTTGGAGGGTTACACCGGGGAGCTGTTTTTT. Its protein product is CASSLEGYTGELFF.

This clonotype has a handful of counts. The V call is TRBV27, the J call TRBJ1-2; D remains unclear. The CDR3 has 15 amino acids. Germline values: CDR1 MNHEY, CDR2 SMNVEV (reference sequence). V was cut by 0 bases and J by 8 bases, with 16 bases left in between. CDR3 amino acids: CASSLSARAVGGYTF. In nucleotides, the CDR3 is TGTGCCAGCAGTTTATCGGCGAGGGCAGTTGGCGGCTACACCTTC.

The chain couples TRBV7-4 to TRBJ2-4; 9 positions match TRBD1. The assigned J gene may be wrong: the sequence end matches TRBJ2-7 better. Per the germline V gene, CDR1 is SGHVT and CDR2 is SQSDAQ. CDR3 size: 15 residues. The CDR3 is CASSRDRASTYEQYF. The CDR3, as DNA: TGTGCCAGCAGTCGGGACAGGGCGTCGACCTACGAGCAGTACTTC.

CDR3 amino acids: CSARPGQVQYF. For the CDR3, the DNA is TGCAGTGCTAGACCCGGACAGGTTCAGTACTTC. The V gene is TRBV20-1, the J gene TRBJ2-4, with 7 bases fitting TRBD1. Trimming at V came to 2 bases and at J to 11 bases, leaving 3 bases not matched to a gene. CDR1 DFQATT and CDR2 SNEGSKA come from the germline V gene (reference sequence). CDR3 length: 11 residues.

J is TRBJ2-7 and V is TRBV12-3 or TRBV12-4, with D tentatively TRBD1 (6 bases). This CDR3 is 14 amino acids long. Trimming shortened V by 5 bases and J by 1 base, and 12 bases separated the two germline ends. The CDR3 here is CASSPAQGSYEQYF. The CDR3 DNA follows: TGTGCCAGCAGTCCAGCACAGGGATCCTACGAGCAGTACTTC.

This clonotype was observed a few times. V gene TRBV20-1 combines with J gene TRBJ2-3; D tentatively fits TRBD1 or TRBD2 (5 bases each). CDR3 length: 16 residues. Trimming removed 1 base from V and 2 bases from J, with 16 bases in between. Germline V gives CDR1 DFQATT, CDR2 SNEGSKA (reference sequence). This CDR3 is CSARATTTGATDTQYF. The CDR3 coding sequence is TGCAGTGCTAGAGCCACGACTACAGGAGCCACAGATACGCAGTATTTT.

This clonotype was recorded a few times. This chain uses TRBV7-8 with TRBJ2-3; TRBD2 aligns across 8 bases. The V gene's germline CDR1 is SGHVS and CDR2 FQNEAQ. The J segment lost 4 bases and the V segment lost 1 base, leaving 1 base of the junction unmatched. The CDR3 consists of 14 residues. CDR3 loop: CASSLGREADTQYF. In DNA form, the CDR3 reads TGTGCCAGCAGCTTAGGGCGGGAGGCAGATACGCAGTATTTT.

The V call is TRBV29-1, the J call TRBJ2-3; 9 nucleotides agree with TRBD1. This CDR3 is 14 amino acids long. Losses at the gene ends were 6 bases for V and 2 bases for J; bases not matched to a gene: 6. The germline CDR1 and CDR2 sequences are SQVTM and ANQGSEA. CDR3 sequence: CSVRDRDYTDTQYF. The CDR3 DNA follows: TGCAGCGTCCGGGACAGGGACTACACAGATACGCAGTATTTT.

This clonotype was observed a single time. V gene TRBV5-1 combines with J gene TRBJ2-3; D is perhaps TRBD2 (6 bases). Trimming left V 5 bases short and J 2 bases short, with 12 bases between. Germline CDR1 and CDR2: SGHRS and YFSETQ. The CDR3 extends over 14 amino acids. CDR3 DNA: TGCGCCAGCAGTGTTAGCGGTTTCACAGATACGCAGTATTTT. Encoded protein: CASSVSGFTDTQYF.